The entry below describes one T cell receptor beta chain. The source of the sample is a study of blood T cell repertoires in COVID-19. Generated by immunoSEQ multiplex PCR, the TCRdb table keeps only in-frame clones and is missing some. The sample shows 270,000 or so clones, around 90% of them seen only once. Germline assignment: CDR1 SNHLY and CDR2 FYNNEI. The V end was cut by 1 base, the J end by 6 bases, with 6 bases between. CDR3 length: 13 amino acids. The chain uses TRBV2 and TRBJ2-2; D uncertain. The clonotype was recovered from a woman aged 40 to 50 who had recovered from COVID-19. The sample consisted of peripheral blood. In DNA, the CDR3 is TGTGCCAGCAGTGAAGGGAGCGCCGGGGAGCTGTTTTTT. It is translated as CASSEGSAGELFF. Filled out from reference TRBV2 and TRBJ2-2, the complete variable domain reads EPEVTQTPSHQVTQMGQEVILRCVPISNHLYFYWYRQILGQKVEFLVSFYNNEISEKSEIFDDQFSVERPDGSNFTLKIRSTKLEDSAMYFCASSEGSAGELFFGEGSRLTVL.